This TCR beta chain was recovered during a study of cytomegalovirus exposure and HLA in healthy donors. Whole-study context: The approximately 110 validation repertoires and the 666 first-cohort repertoires shared a platform, a later analysis reported. Study-level points and caveats: Testing in vitro showed a few CMV-associated chains specific for CMV antigens. Investigators reported 150 to 200 TCR beta chains as tied to cytomegalovirus.

Among the approximately 110 subjects of the validation cohort, separate from the roughly 730-subject first cohort, were the donors. Germline V gives CDR1 SGHAT, CDR2 FQNNGV. This CDR3 contains 14 residues. Trimming removed 2 bases from V and 1 base from J, with 6 bases in between. Data came from immunoSEQ multiplex PCR; TCRdb stores just in-frame clones and leaves some out. This sample yields about 220,000 clones, of which roughly 89% are seen a single time; 2% to 3% belongs to the top ten. On this clone itself: The antigen remains unidentified.

V usage is TRBV11-2 and J usage is TRBJ1-3, with no clear D. The sample consisted of PBMCs. This clonotype originated in a man aged 18 to 29 in good health and CMV-seronegative. The CDR3 nucleotides are TGTGCCAGCAGCTTAATGGCTTCTGGAAACACCATATATTTT. Translation gives CASSLMASGNTIYF.